This TCR beta chain comes out of a study of CD8 T cells in ankylosing spondylitis. TCRdb processed the 5' RACE reads anew with MiXCR; each CDR3 protein has one entry. This sample has 400,000 or so distinct CDR3 sequences, with about 25% found just once. This clonotype was found once. What it binds is unknown. General study results and limits: In synovial fluid and blood from reactive arthritis, some motif variants were previously reported. Typical of ankylosing spondylitis blood, it appeared, was a TCR beta motif of under 10 highly homologous variants.

The CDR3 is made up of 15 amino acids. CDR1 is MNHNS, CDR2 SASEGT, per germline. V lost 6 bases and J lost 0; bases outside the gene matches: 7. Sequenced input: blood, either unsorted or a sorted T cell fraction (not recorded which). The chain links TRBV6-1 to TRBJ2-5; 7 positions agree with TRBD2. The TCR originated in a male donor with ankylosing spondylitis. This CDR3 reads CASSDVGTNQETQYF. The CDR3 DNA reads as TGTGCCAGCAGCGACGTAGGGACTAACCAAGAGACCCAGTACTTC.